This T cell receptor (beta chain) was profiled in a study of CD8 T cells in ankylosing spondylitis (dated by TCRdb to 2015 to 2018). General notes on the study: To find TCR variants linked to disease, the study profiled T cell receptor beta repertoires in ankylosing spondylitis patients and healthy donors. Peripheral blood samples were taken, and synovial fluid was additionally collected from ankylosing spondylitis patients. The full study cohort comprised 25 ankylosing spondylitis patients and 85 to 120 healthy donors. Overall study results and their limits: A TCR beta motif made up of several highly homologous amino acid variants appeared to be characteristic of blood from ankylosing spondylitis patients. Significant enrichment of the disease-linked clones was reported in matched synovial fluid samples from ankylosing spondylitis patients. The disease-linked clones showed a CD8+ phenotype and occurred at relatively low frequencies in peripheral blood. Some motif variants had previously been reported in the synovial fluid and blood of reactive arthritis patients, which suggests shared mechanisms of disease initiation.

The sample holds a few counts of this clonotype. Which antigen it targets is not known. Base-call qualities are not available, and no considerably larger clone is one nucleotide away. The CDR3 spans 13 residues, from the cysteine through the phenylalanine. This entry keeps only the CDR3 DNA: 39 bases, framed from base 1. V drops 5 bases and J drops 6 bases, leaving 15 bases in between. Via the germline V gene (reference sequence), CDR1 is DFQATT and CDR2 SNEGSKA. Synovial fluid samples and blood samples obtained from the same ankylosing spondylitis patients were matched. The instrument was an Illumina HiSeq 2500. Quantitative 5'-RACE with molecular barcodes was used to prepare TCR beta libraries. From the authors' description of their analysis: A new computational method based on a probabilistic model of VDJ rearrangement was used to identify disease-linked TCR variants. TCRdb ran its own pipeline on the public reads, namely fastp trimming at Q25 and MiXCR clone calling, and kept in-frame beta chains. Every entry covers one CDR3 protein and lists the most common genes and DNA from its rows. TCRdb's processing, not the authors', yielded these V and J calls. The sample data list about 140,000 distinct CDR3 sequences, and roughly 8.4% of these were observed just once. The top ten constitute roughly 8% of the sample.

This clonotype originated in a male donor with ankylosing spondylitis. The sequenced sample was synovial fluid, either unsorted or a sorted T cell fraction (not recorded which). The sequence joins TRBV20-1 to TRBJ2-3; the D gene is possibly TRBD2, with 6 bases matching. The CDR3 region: CSALPSATDTQYF. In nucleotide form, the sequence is TGCAGTGCTCTGCCTAGCGCAACGGATACGCAGTATTTT.